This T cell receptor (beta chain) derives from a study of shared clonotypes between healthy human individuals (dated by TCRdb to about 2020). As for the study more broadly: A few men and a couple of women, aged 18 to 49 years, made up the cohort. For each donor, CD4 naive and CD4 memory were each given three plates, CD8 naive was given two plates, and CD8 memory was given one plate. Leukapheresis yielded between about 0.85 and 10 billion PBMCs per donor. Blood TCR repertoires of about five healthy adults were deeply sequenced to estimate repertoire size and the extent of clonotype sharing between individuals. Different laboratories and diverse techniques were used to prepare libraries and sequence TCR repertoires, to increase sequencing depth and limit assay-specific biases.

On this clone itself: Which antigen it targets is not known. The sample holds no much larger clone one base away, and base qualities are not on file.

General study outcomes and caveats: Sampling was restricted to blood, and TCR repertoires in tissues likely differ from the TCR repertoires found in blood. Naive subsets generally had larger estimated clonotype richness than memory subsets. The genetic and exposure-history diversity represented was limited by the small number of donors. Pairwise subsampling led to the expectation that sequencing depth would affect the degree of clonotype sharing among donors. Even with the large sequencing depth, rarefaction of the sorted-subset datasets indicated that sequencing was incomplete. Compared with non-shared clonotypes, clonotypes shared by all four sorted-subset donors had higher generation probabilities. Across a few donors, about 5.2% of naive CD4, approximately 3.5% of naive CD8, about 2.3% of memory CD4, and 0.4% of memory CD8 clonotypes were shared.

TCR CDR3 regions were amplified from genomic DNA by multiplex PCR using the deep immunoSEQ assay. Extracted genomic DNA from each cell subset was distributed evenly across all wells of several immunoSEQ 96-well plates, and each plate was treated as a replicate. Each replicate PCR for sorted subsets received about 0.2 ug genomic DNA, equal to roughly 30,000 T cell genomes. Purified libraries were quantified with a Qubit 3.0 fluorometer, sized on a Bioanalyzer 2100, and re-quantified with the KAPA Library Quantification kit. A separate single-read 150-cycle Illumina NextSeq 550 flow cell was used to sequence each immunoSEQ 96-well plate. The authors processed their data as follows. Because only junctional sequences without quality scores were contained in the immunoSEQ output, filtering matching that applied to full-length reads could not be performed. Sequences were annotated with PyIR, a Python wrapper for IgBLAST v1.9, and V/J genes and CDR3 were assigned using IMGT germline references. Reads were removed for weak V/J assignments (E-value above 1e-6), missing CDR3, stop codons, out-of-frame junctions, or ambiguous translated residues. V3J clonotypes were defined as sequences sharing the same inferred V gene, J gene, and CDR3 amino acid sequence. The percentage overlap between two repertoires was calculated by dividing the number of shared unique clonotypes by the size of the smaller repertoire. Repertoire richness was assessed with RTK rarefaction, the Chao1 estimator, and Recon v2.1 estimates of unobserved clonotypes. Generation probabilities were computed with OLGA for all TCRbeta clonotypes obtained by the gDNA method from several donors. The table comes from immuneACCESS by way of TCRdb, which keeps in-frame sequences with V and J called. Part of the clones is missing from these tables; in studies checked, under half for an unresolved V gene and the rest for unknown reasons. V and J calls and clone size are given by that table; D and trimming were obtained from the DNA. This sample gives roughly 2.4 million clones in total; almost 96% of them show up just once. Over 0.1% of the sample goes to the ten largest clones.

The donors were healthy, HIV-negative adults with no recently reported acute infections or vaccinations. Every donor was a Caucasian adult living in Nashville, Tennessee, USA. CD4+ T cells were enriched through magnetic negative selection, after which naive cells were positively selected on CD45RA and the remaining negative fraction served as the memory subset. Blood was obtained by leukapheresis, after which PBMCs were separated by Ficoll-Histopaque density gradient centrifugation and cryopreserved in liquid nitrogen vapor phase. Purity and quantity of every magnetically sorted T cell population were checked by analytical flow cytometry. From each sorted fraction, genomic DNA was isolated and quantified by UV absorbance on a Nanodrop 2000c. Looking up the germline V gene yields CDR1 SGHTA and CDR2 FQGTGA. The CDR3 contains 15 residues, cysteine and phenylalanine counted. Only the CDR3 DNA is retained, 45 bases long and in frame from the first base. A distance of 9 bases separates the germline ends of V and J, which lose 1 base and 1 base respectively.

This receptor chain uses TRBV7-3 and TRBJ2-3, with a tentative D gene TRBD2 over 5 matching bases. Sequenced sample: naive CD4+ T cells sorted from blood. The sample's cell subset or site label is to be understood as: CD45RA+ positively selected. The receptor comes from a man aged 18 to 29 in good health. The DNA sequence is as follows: TGTGCCAGCAGCTTAATCGGGGTGCGCACAGATACGCAGTATTTT. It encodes CASSLIGVRTDTQYF.